Listed below are T cell receptor beta chains from one sample, sequenced in a study of regulatory T cells in long-lasting Graves disease. TCRdb re-called the multiplex PCR reads through MiXCR, storing one row per CDR3 protein. The sample lists 530,000 or so distinct CDR3 sequences; roughly 12% were seen once. The same sample was also studied in work on T cells in Graves' hyperthyroidism and ophthalmopathy.

This specimen was peripheral blood mononuclear cells (PBMCs), taken at new diagnosis, from a patient treated with antithyroid drugs. These receptors all stem from a man aged 25 to 45 with Graves disease. Each CDR3 is given with its conserved first and last residue. Fields, in order: J gene, CDR3 length, V gene, clone size, D gene, CDR3 protein, CDR3 DNA. A D gene is named only where the DNA matches it firmly. Rows give clone size only sometimes, using once, few, many, or a class for an expanded clone.

TRBJ1-5	14	TRBV24-1	.	.	CATCDRPNNQPQHF	TGTGCCACCTGCGACCGACCGAATAATCAGCCCCAGCATTTT
TRBJ2-1	16	TRBV11-2	many	.	CASSLDLGSAYNEQFF	TGTGCCAGCAGCTTAGATCTCGGGAGCGCCTACAATGAGCAGTTCTTC
TRBJ1-1	15	TRBV7-2	few	.	CASSWVATQNTEAFF	TGTGCCAGCAGCTGGGTCGCCACCCAGAACACTGAAGCTTTCTTT
TRBJ2-1	17	TRBV24-1	.	TRBD2	CATSDFEAGPYYNEQFF	TGTGCCACCAGTGATTTTGAAGCGGGGCCCTACTACAATGAGCAGTTCTTC
TRBJ2-6	17	TRBV20-1	many	TRBD1	CSARDPGQGTWANVLTF	TGCAGTGCTAGAGATCCGGGACAGGGGACTTGGGCCAACGTCCTGACTTTC
TRBJ2-3	14	TRBV27	few	TRBD2	CASSFSSGRAKEYF	TGTGCCAGCAGTTTTTCTAGCGGGAGGGCTAAGGAGTATTTT
TRBJ2-3	13	TRBV12-5	many	.	CASGLTRTDTQYF	TGTGCTAGTGGTTTGACCCGGACAGATACGCAGTATTTT
TRBJ2-3	16	TRBV28	many	.	CASSSPGDTYTDTQYF	TGTGCCAGCAGTTCCCCTGGGGACACGTACACAGATACGCAGTATTTT
TRBJ2-1	18	TRBV2	.	TRBD2	CASSGLGTSGSQYNEQFF	TGTGCCAGCAGTGGTCTTGGGACTAGCGGGAGCCAATACAATGAGCAGTTCTTC
TRBJ2-1	17	TRBV20-1	many	TRBD2	CSASSSGNVNSYNEQFF	TGCAGTGCTAGTAGTAGCGGGAATGTAAATTCCTACAATGAGCAGTTCTTC
TRBJ2-3	12	TRBV20-1	many	.	CSAGWGTDTQYF	TGCAGTGCTGGCTGGGGCACAGATACGCAGTATTTT